This T cell receptor beta chain was observed in a study of cytotoxic CD8 clonotypes in ibrutinib-treated CLL. Study information: The patients comprised some 10 relapsed/refractory and around 16 treatment-naive cases, around 17 IGHV unmutated. After a median of almost 70 months, approximately 15 patients stayed remitted and some twelve progressed; responses had been partial in about 24 and complete in 2. Mean productive templates were under 260,000; mean productive rearrangements were about 90,000.

Trimming stripped 0 bases from V and 2 bases from J, with 13 bases between. CDR1 and CDR2 (germline): LNHNV, YYDKDF (reference sequence). The CDR3 runs 16 residues. Some clones are missing from TCRdb's copy, which holds only in-frame ones; the method was immunoSEQ multiplex PCR. In the table there are 250,000 to 350,000 clones, around 69% of which are singletons. The rearrangement joins TRBV15 to TRBJ2-5; D possibly corresponds to TRBD1 (5 bases). The specimen was PBMCs, collected at disease progression, from a patient treated with ibrutinib. The sequence derives from a human donor with chronic lymphocytic leukemia. Here the CDR3 reads CATSRDIGQGQETQYF. CDR3 sequence (DNA): TGTGCCACCAGCAGAGATATTGGGCAGGGTCAAGAGACCCAGTACTTC. Full variable domain (outside the CDR3, taken from reference TRBV15 and TRBJ2-5): DAMVIQNPRYQVTQFGKPVTLSCSQTLNHNVMYWYQQKSSQAPKLLFHYYDKDFNNEADTPDNFQSRRPNTSFCFLDIRSPGLGDTAMYLCATSRDIGQGQETQYFGPGTRLLVL.